This T cell receptor (beta chain) emerged from a study of blood T cell repertoires in COVID-19. Some clones are missing from TCRdb's copy, which holds only in-frame ones; the method was immunoSEQ multiplex PCR. Of over 150,000 clones listed, approximately 86% were seen once; the top ten hold around 3.9%. The CDR3 consists of 13 residues. The germline V and J ends were trimmed by 3 bases and 6 bases, with 11 bases remaining between them. V and J are TRBV12-3 or TRBV12-4 and TRBJ1-2; maybe TRBD1 (5 bases). The source of this sequence is a woman aged 60 to 75 who had recovered from COVID-19. Sequenced material: peripheral blood. In DNA, the CDR3 is TGTGCCAGCAGTTTGGGAGGGGTCCATGGCTACACCTTC. Translating gives CASSLGGVHGYTF.